The rows below give T cell receptor beta chains drawn from one sample of a study of control samples from healthy donors and cancer patients. Sequencing was performed with immunoSEQ multiplex PCR; in TCRdb, only in-frame clones are kept and a portion is missing. The sample lists 97,000 or so clones, 92% occurring once. The sequencing sample was made of blood. These receptor sequences come from a woman younger than 35 in good health. CDR3s include the opening cysteine and the closing phenylalanine or tryptophan. D genes are given only for firm matches. Rows give clone size only sometimes, using once, few, many, or a class for an expanded clone.

.	TRBJ2-7	TRBV11-2	.	TGTGCCAGCAGCTACCCCGGGACAAGGGGAATCTACGAGCAGTACTTC	CASSYPGTRGIYEQYF
.	TRBJ1-4	TRBV6-1	.	TGTGCCAGCAGTGAGTTTGGGGGTGAAAAACTGTTTTTT	CASSEFGGEKLFF
.	TRBJ1-5	TRBV27	.	TGTGCCAGCAGTCCCAGGGCGGGGCATCAGCCCCAGCATTTT	CASSPRAGHQPQHF
.	TRBJ1-2	TRBV10-1	.	TGCGCCAGCAGTGAAGACCGCCTCGGTGGCTACACCTTC	CASSEDRLGGYTF
.	TRBJ1-4	TRBV3-1/TRBV3-2	few	TGTGCCAGCAGCAGCCAAGGTCTGAAACTGTTTTTT	CASSSQGLKLFF
.	TRBJ1-3	TRBV9	.	TGTGCCAGCAGCCCAGACAGTTGGCAAGGGGACACCATATATTTT	CASSPDSWQGDTIYF
TRBD2	TRBJ2-3	TRBV27	once	TGTGCCAGCAGTTTTGGAAGCGGGATAGATACGCAGTATTTT	CASSFGSGIDTQYF
TRBD1	TRBJ2-7	TRBV5-1	.	TGCGCCAGCAGCCCCGGGACAGGGCCTGCCGAGCAGTACTTC	CASSPGTGPAEQYF
.	TRBJ1-6	TRBV6-1	.	TGTGCCAGCAGTGAAGCGCGGCGCAGGGGAGGCTCCTATAATTCACCCCTCCACTTT	CASSEARRRGGSYNSPLHF
.	TRBJ1-4	TRBV18	.	TGTGCCAGCTCACCAAGACAGGTTGAAAAACTGTTTTTT	CASSPRQVEKLFF
.	TRBJ2-1	TRBV15	.	TGTGCCACCAGCAGAGTGCCGGTTACTTACAATGAGCAGTTCTTC	CATSRVPVTYNEQFF
.	TRBJ2-1	TRBV24-1	.	TGTGCCACCAGTGGGGTAGGGTTATCCAATGAGCAGTTCTTC	CATSGVGLSNEQFF
.	TRBJ1-6	TRBV7-8	.	TGTGCCAGCAGCCTACTATATAATTCACCCCTCCACTTT	CASSLLYNSPLHF
TRBD1	TRBJ1-3	TRBV7-6	.	TGTGCCAGCAGCTTAGGGACAGGGAATTTCCCTGGAAACACCATATATTTT	CASSLGTGNFPGNTIYF
.	TRBJ2-7	TRBV5-1	.	TGCGCCAGCAGCTTGGAGGTCGGGGCAGGGCCCTACGAGCAGTACTTC	CASSLEVGAGPYEQYF
.	TRBJ1-1	TRBV10-3	.	TGTGCCATCAGTGAAAGGGAGCTGAACACTGAAGCTTTCTTT	CAISERELNTEAFF
TRBD2	TRBJ2-5	TRBV7-9	.	TGTGCCAGCAGCTGGTACGTGGGACTAGCGGACCAAGAGACCCAGTACTTC	CASSWYVGLADQETQYF
TRBD1	TRBJ2-7	TRBV28	.	TGTGCCAGCAGTTTCAGGGGGCCCATCCACGAGCAGTACTTC	CASSFRGPIHEQYF
.	TRBJ1-1	TRBV4-1	.	TGCGCCAGTGCCGGGAGAACTTCTGTCACTGAAGCTTTCTTT	CASAGRTSVTEAFF
TRBD1	TRBJ2-7	TRBV18	.	TGTGCCAGCTCACCACCAAGGGCGACCCGGGACAGGGATCCCTACGAGCAGTACTTC	CASSPPRATRDRDPYEQYF
.	TRBJ2-3	TRBV7-9	once	TGTGCCAGCAGCCAACAACTACCCGATACGCAGTATTTT	CASSQQLPDTQYF
.	TRBJ2-1	TRBV5-4	.	TGTGCCAGCAGCTTCCCAGTAATCAATGAGCAGTTCTTC	CASSFPVINEQFF
TRBD1	TRBJ2-7	TRBV29-1	.	TGCAGCGTTGGGGGACAGGGGATTTTC	CSVGGQGIF
.	TRBJ1-5	TRBV7-2	.	TGTGCCAGCAGCTTTGAGGGCAATCAGCCCCAGCATTTT	CASSFEGNQPQHF
.	TRBJ2-1	TRBV27	.	TGTGCCAGCAGTTTCCTTTTGACGGGATTGGGCAATGAGCAGTTCTTC	CASSFLLTGLGNEQFF
TRBD1	TRBJ1-2	TRBV7-2	.	TGTGCCAGCAGCATGACCGGGACAGGCCTGTATGGCTACACCTTC	CASSMTGTGLYGYTF
TRBD2	TRBJ2-3	TRBV4-2	.	TGTGCCAGCAGCCAACCCCCCGGCCTAGCGGGGGGGCATGGGACAGATACGCAGTATTTT	CASSQPPGLAGGHGTDTQYF
.	TRBJ2-7	TRBV20-1	.	TGCAGTGCTAGTTCCCCGACAGCAACCTACGAGCAGTACTTC	CSASSPTATYEQYF
TRBD1	TRBJ2-1	TRBV20-1	.	TGCAGTGCTAGTGGTGACAGGGGAGGCTATGAGCAGTTCTTC	CSASGDRGGYEQFF
.	TRBJ1-2	TRBV7-8	.	TGTGCCAGCAGCTTAGAGGGGGAGTATGGCTACACCTTC	CASSLEGEYGYTF
.	TRBJ2-7	TRBV5-4	.	TGTGCCAGCAGCTTGTATTCCTACGAGCAGTACTTC	CASSLYSYEQYF
.	TRBJ2-7	TRBV5-1	.	TGCGCCAGCAGCATACTCGGGCCGGGCTACGAGCAGTACTTC	CASSILGPGYEQYF
.	TRBJ2-7	TRBV18	.	TGTGCCAGCTCATCTATTACAGGTGCATCCTACGAGCAGTACTTC	CASSSITGASYEQYF
.	TRBJ2-5	TRBV27	.	TGTGCCAGCAGCCCTCCGCTCCGGGAGACCCAGTACTTC	CASSPPLRETQYF
.	TRBJ2-1	TRBV4-2	.	TGTGCCAGCAGCCAAGTCGGCGGGAACAATGAGCAGTTCTTC	CASSQVGGNNEQFF
TRBD2	TRBJ2-1	TRBV6-4	few	TGTGCCAGCAGTGTTTTAGCGGGAGAAGGCAAGGAGCAGTTCTTC	CASSVLAGEGKEQFF
.	TRBJ1-1	TRBV2	.	TGTGCCAGCAGTAAGGCTGGGGAGGGCACTGAAGCTTTCTTT	CASSKAGEGTEAFF
.	TRBJ2-3	TRBV18	.	TGTGCCAGCTCACCACTGGGGGAGACAGATACGCAGTATTTT	CASSPLGETDTQYF
.	TRBJ2-1	TRBV10-1	.	TGCGCCAGCAGTGTGGGGGTCTCCTACAATGAGCAGTTCTTC	CASSVGVSYNEQFF
.	TRBJ1-5	TRBV18	.	TGTGCCAGCTCACGGGGCGGAAGCATCAGGCCCCAGCATTTT	CASSRGGSIRPQHF
.	TRBJ2-5	TRBV20-1	.	TGCAGTGCTAGAGATCAAGAGACCCAGTACTTC	CSARDQETQYF
.	TRBJ2-7	TRBV6-5	.	TGTGCCAGCAGTACTCTAGGGGGTAGCTCCTACGAGCAGTACTTC	CASSTLGGSSYEQYF
.	TRBJ1-6	TRBV14	.	TGTGCCAGCAGCCAAGAGACCGAACGTTGGGCTAATTCACCCCTCCACTTT	CASSQETERWANSPLHF
.	TRBJ1-5	TRBV6-1	.	TGTGCCAGCAGTGAAGCGCCAGGGGGCAATCAGCCCCAGCATTTT	CASSEAPGGNQPQHF
.	TRBJ1-6	TRBV5-6	.	TGTGCCAGCAGTGGTGGGAAAGGGCCACACTATAATTCACCCCTCCACTTT	CASSGGKGPHYNSPLHF
TRBD1	TRBJ2-1	TRBV2	.	TGTGCCAGCAGCGCGACAGGGGGACCCAATGAGCAGTTCTTC	CASSATGGPNEQFF
.	TRBJ2-3	TRBV28	.	TGTGCCAGCAGCCGTCAGGTCGCAGATACGCAGTATTTT	CASSRQVADTQYF
.	TRBJ2-7	TRBV12-3/TRBV12-4	.	TGTGCCAGCAGTCTAGGCGGGGAGCAGTACTTC	CASSLGGEQYF
.	TRBJ1-1	TRBV12-3/TRBV12-4	.	TGTGCCAGCAGTTACGACCCGAACACTGAAGCTTTCTTT	CASSYDPNTEAFF
.	TRBJ1-2	TRBV13	.	TGTGCCAGCAGCTTAGTACAGGCCTATGGCTACACCTTC	CASSLVQAYGYTF
.	TRBJ1-1	TRBV7-9	.	TGTGCCAGCAGCTTCGAGCGGGACCTGAACACTGAAGCTTTCTTT	CASSFERDLNTEAFF
.	TRBJ2-5	TRBV24-1	.	TGTGCCACCAGTGATTTGCAGGGGCCTCAAGAGACCCAGTACTTC	CATSDLQGPQETQYF